The TCR beta chain described here comes from a study of cytomegalovirus exposure and HLA in healthy donors. Study overall: The same platform as the roughly 700 first-cohort repertoires was used for the 120 validation repertoires, a later analysis reported.

Separation from the approximately 660-subject first cohort characterized the roughly 120-subject validation cohort, to which the donors belonged. In germline, CDR1 is SGHTA, CDR2 FQGNSA. CDR3 length equals 14 residues. Losses at the gene ends were 5 bases for V and 3 bases for J; bases not matched to a gene: 3. Comments on this clone: Its antigen remains unidentified.

Study-wide findings and caveats: Cytomegalovirus status was reportedly diagnosed by the classifier with high sensitivity and specificity. In vitro checks showed that a few CMV-associated chains really do target CMV antigens.

Method: immunoSEQ multiplex PCR; TCRdb's copy keeps in-frame clones and lacks some. The data contain fewer than 130,000 clones, roughly 90% of them seen just once; the ten biggest clones take up over 1.5%. The receptor was derived from a woman in her late teens or twenties in good health and CMV-seronegative. The chain carries TRBV7-2 and TRBJ2-1; 8 positions match TRBD2. The sequenced material came from PBMCs. CDR3 nucleotide sequence: TGTGCCAGCAGCGAGACTAGCGTCTACAATGAGCAGTTCTTC. Its translation is CASSETSVYNEQFF. The whole variable domain, filled in from reference TRBV7-2 and TRBJ2-1, reads GAGVSQSPSNKVTEKGKDVELRCDPISGHTALYWYRQSLGQGLEFLIYFQGNSAPDKSGLPSDRFSAERTGGSVSTLTIQRTQQEDSAVYLCASSETSVYNEQFFGPGTRLTVL.